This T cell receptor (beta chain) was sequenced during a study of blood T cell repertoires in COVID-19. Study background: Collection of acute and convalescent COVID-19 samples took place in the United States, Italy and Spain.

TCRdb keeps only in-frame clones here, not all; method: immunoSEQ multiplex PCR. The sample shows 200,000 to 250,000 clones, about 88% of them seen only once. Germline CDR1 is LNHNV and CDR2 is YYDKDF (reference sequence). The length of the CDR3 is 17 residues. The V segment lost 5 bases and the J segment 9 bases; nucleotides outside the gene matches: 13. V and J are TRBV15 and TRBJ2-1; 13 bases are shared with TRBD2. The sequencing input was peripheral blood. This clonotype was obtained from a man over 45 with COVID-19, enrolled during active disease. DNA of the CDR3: TGTGCCACCAGCTCCCACCTGACTAGCGGGGGGCGGGGTGAGCAGTTCTTC. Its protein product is CATSSHLTSGGRGEQFF.